The 31 T cell receptor beta chains below were found in one sample sequenced in a study of blood T cells in healthy people across ages. Then a second PCR, running about 6 to 12 cycles, was carried out with a sample-barcoded 5' primer and a J-beta primer mix. A single record per CDR3 protein comes from TCRdb applying MiXCR to the 5' RACE reads. Seen here are fewer than 700,000 distinct CDR3 sequences, around two fifths observed once, and the top ten hold roughly 30%. The sample comprised blood. Receptor source: an elderly man in good health.

This clonotype was seen only a few times. The rearrangement uses TRBV20-1 and TRBJ2-3; D unclear. The CDR3 spans 13 residues. Trimming stripped 5 bases from V and 0 bases from J, with 9 bases between. CDR1 is DFQATT, CDR2 SNEGSKA, per germline (reference sequence). DNA for the CDR3: TGCAGTGCTTACACTGCTAGCACAGATACGCAGTATTTT. Translation: CSAYTASTDTQYF.

The chain is built from TRBV7-2 and TRBJ1-5; no clear D gene. The V end was cut by 5 bases, the J end by 0 bases, with 11 bases between. Germline V gene sequence: CDR1 SGHTA, CDR2 FQGNSA. This CDR3 region has 15 residues. CDR3: CASSKGGLSNQPQHF. DNA for the CDR3: TGTGCCAGCAGCAAAGGAGGGCTTAGCAATCAGCCCCAGCATTTT.

The V call is TRBV20-1, the J call TRBJ2-5; TRBD2 matches 7 bases. V dropped 0 bases and J dropped 3; count of bases not matched to a gene: 19. The CDR3 runs to 19 residues. CDR1 is DFQATT and CDR2 is SNEGSKA in the germline V gene (reference sequence). The CDR3, as DNA: TGCAGTGCTAGAGATCCAGCGGGGTCCTTAATCTCATCAGAAGAGACCCAGTACTTC. Encoded protein: CSARDPAGSLISSEETQYF.

This clonotype has just a few counts. A much larger clone lies a single base off, so this may be a read error. The J gene is TRBJ2-1, the V gene TRBV7-2, with 8 bases lining up with TRBD2. Germline CDR1 and CDR2: SGHTA and FQGNSA. The ends lost 2 bases at V and 0 bases at J; junction bases unmatched: 9. The CDR3 consists of 18 residues. Here the CDR3 reads CASSLRLAGRSSYNEQFF. In nucleotides, the CDR3 is TGTGCCAGCAGCTTAAGGCTAGCGGGTCGAAGCTCCTACAATGAGCAGTTCTTC. Filled out from reference TRBV7-2 and TRBJ2-1, the complete variable domain reads GAGVSQSPSNKVTEKGKDVELRCDPISGHTALYWYRQSLGQGLEFLIYFQGNSAPDKSGLPSDRFSAERTGGSVSTLTIQRTQQEDSAVYLCASSLRLAGRSSYNEQFFGPGTRLTVL.

The chain couples TRBV7-2 to TRBJ2-1, with TRBD2 identical over 8 bases. V lost 0 bases and J lost 13; bases outside the gene matches: 14. Germline lookup yields CDR1 SGHTA and CDR2 FQGNSA. The CDR3 contains 16 residues. The CDR3 reads CASSLALAAGGETQFF. CDR3 bases: TGTGCCAGCAGCTTAGCGCTAGCCGCGGGAGGAGAGACCCAGTTCTTC.

V and J are TRBV20-1 and TRBJ2-4, with TRBD2 matching over 8 bases. The CDR3 extends over 15 amino acids. Germline trimming cut 4 bases from V and 11 bases from J; bases unmatched to any gene: 16. Per germline, CDR1 DFQATT and CDR2 SNEGSKA (reference sequence). The CDR3 loop reads CSATMSAGVGGVQYF. CDR3 in DNA: TGCAGTGCTACGATGTCAGCGGGAGTAGGAGGCGTTCAGTACTTC.

A few counts support this clonotype. This chain connects TRBV2 to TRBJ1-1, with D uncertain. This CDR3 spans 15 amino acids. Germline CDR1 and CDR2: SNHLY and FYNNEI. The ends were cut back, 3 bases at V and 4 bases at J, with 15 bases in the middle. CDR3 bases: TGTGCCAGCAGTGATCTCGGGAAGATGGGCACTGAAGCTTTCTTT. Translation: CASSDLGKMGTEAFF.

This clonotype has just a few counts. The chain joins TRBV11-2 to TRBJ2-5, with a possible D match to TRBD2 (6 bases). V lost 1 base to trimming and J lost 5 bases, with 11 bases between them. Germline-derived CDR1 and CDR2 are SGHAT and FQNNGV. The CDR3 consists of 14 residues. The CDR3, as DNA: TGTGCCAGCAGCTTAGCGGGAGTTATGGAGACCCAGTACTTC. Protein product: CASSLAGVMETQYF.

This clonotype was found a few times. The genes are TRBV10-1 and TRBJ2-7; no clear D gene. Germline V gene data show CDR1 as WNHNN and CDR2 as SYGVQD (reference sequence). The germline V and J ends were trimmed by 0 bases and 5 bases, with 11 bases remaining between them. The CDR3 has 14 residues. In DNA, the CDR3 is TGCGCCAGCAGTGAGTCCCCCGGACGGGACGAGCAGTACTTC. It encodes CASSESPGRDEQYF.

The sample holds a few counts of this clonotype. V and J are TRBV3-1 and TRBJ2-1; 9 bases line up with TRBD2. The CDR3 has 15 amino acids. V dropped 2 bases and J dropped 9; count of bases not matched to a gene: 8. Germline assignment: CDR1 LGHDT and CDR2 YNNKEL (reference sequence). For the CDR3, the DNA is TGTGCCAGCAGCCAAAGTGCGGGAGGGTTCGGTGAGCAGTTCTTC. Translating it yields CASSQSAGGFGEQFF.

The rearrangement uses TRBV5-6 and TRBJ2-3; D not certain. V lost 2 bases and J 2 bases, leaving 12 bases between the germline ends. Germline V gene sequence: CDR1 SGHDT, CDR2 YYEEEE. The CDR3 sequence is 15 residues long. The CDR3 nucleotides read TGTGCCAGCAGCTTAGGGCGGCTCGCCACAGATACGCAGTATTTT. It encodes CASSLGRLATDTQYF.

There are many counts of this clonotype. The chain couples TRBV15 to TRBJ2-7, with 14 bases matching TRBD2. Trimming took 2 bases from V and 5 from J; bases not matched to a gene: 11. This CDR3 contains 18 residues. Germline CDR1 LNHNV, CDR2 YYDKDF (reference sequence). The CDR3 coding sequence is TGTGCCACCAGCAGAAACCTTGGGACTAGCGGGAGTAAACACGAGCAGTACTTC. Protein: CATSRNLGTSGSKHEQYF.

This clonotype was seen a single time. The chain joins TRBV5-1 to TRBJ2-1, with D possibly TRBD1 on 5 matching bases. The J call could be wrong; TRBJ2-7 is a better fit for the DNA end. Germline assignment: CDR1 SGHRS and CDR2 YFSETQ. This CDR3 comprises 12 residues. This CDR3 reads CASSLVDNEQYF. The DNA for the CDR3 is TGCGCCAGCAGCTTGGTGGACAATGAGCAGTACTTC.

The chain is built from TRBV7-8 and TRBJ2-7; D is possibly TRBD1 (6 bases). This CDR3 has 15 amino acids. Germline CDR1 is SGHVS and CDR2 is FQNEAQ. The V end lost 5 bases, the J end lost 3 bases, and 17 bases lay between the germline ends. CDR3 sequence (DNA): TGTGCCAGCAGCCGGACAGCTGTAGGGGTCTACGAGCAGTACTTC. The encoded protein is CASSRTAVGVYEQYF.

With regard to this clonotype: A read error may produce the germline difference seen at one junction end. J is TRBJ2-4 and V is TRBV7-2; possibly TRBD1 or TRBD2 for D (5 bases each). Germline V CDR1 and CDR2: SGHTA, FQGNSA. This CDR3 spans 19 amino acids. CDR3 sequence reads: CAGSLDDPGPPVAKNIQYF. The DNA for the CDR3 is TGTGCCGGCAGCTTAGATGATCCGGGGCCACCAGTAGCCAAAAACATTCAGTACTTC.

The chain couples TRBV2 to TRBJ2-5, with D possibly TRBD2 on 6 matching bases. Trimming shortened V by 4 bases and J by 5 bases, and 14 bases separated the two germline ends. Germline V lookup: CDR1 SNHLY, CDR2 FYNNEI. This CDR3 has 14 amino acids. The CDR3 region is CASSGTKGDETQYF. The DNA of the CDR3 is TGTGCCAGCAGTGGGACTAAGGGCGACGAGACCCAGTACTTC. Full variable domain (outside the CDR3, taken from reference TRBV2 and TRBJ2-5): EPEVTQTPSHQVTQMGQEVILRCVPISNHLYFYWYRQILGQKVEFLVSFYNNEISEKSEIFDDQFSVERPDGSNFTLKIRSTKLEDSAMYFCASSGTKGDETQYFGPGTRLLVL.

This clonotype was seen only a few times. The rearrangement uses TRBV20-1 and TRBJ1-6, with a possible D match to TRBD1 (5 bases). Germline V lookup: CDR1 DFQATT, CDR2 SNEGSKA (reference sequence). CDR3 length: 18 amino acids. Trimming removed 5 bases from V and 0 bases from J, with 20 bases in between. DNA for the CDR3: TGCAGTGCTGGACACATCAGGGTCTCTAGCTCCTATAATTCACCCCTCCACTTT. Translated, it gives CSAGHIRVSSSYNSPLHF.

About this clonotype: Relative to the germline gene, one junction end is altered; a read error may explain this. The J gene is TRBJ2-6, the V gene TRBV4-3, with D unclear. The germline CDR1 and CDR2 sequences are LGHNA and YSLEER. The CDR3 length is 15 residues. The CDR3 nucleotides are TGCGTCAGCAGCCAAGATCCCCCTGGGGCCAACGTCCTGACTTTC. It codes for CVSSQDPPGANVLTF.

The chain couples TRBV7-2 to TRBJ2-7, with a tentative D call TRBD2 (6 bases). TRBJ2-4 explains the end of the DNA better; the J call may be wrong. Germline CDR1 and CDR2: SGHTA and FQGNSA. CDR3 size: 15 residues. CDR3 in amino acids: CASSPTSGPGNIQYF. In DNA form, the CDR3 reads TGTGCCAGCAGTCCCACCAGCGGGCCCGGAAACATTCAGTACTTC.

This clonotype has ten or more counts. The chain recombines TRBV20-1 with TRBJ2-3; 8 bases align to TRBD2. The junction had 6 bases not matched to a gene; V was cut back by 0 bases and J by 4 bases. This CDR3 contains 15 residues. Germline V gives CDR1 DFQATT, CDR2 SNEGSKA (reference sequence). This CDR3 reads CSAREGTRVADTQYF. Here the CDR3 DNA reads TGCAGTGCTAGAGAGGGGACTAGAGTTGCAGATACGCAGTATTTT.

This chain joins TRBV5-1 and TRBJ2-7; 13 nucleotides match TRBD2. After removal of 5 bases from V and 6 bases from J, the junction contained 11 bases not matched to a gene. The CDR3 is 16 residues long. Germline V gene sequence: CDR1 SGHRS, CDR2 YFSETQ. The CDR3 nucleotides are TGCGCCAGCAGTGTTGAGCCGGGACTAGCGGGATCCGAGCAGTACTTC. Translation: CASSVEPGLAGSEQYF.

At least ten counts were recorded for this clonotype. The chain has TRBV20-1 and TRBJ2-7; D might be TRBD1 or TRBD2, each matching 6 bases. This CDR3 is built from 15 residues. Germline V gives CDR1 DFQATT, CDR2 SNEGSKA (reference sequence). The V end was cut by 2 bases, the J end by 3 bases, with 17 bases between. The CDR3 nucleotides are TGCAGTGCTAGACCCGGAGGGGGGATAATCTACGAGCAGTACTTC. Amino acid sequence: CSARPGGGIIYEQYF.

The rearrangement joins TRBV6-1 to TRBJ2-1; 7 bases match TRBD1. CDR3 length equals 18 residues. The germline gives CDR1 MNHNS, CDR2 SASEGT. After removal of 2 bases from V and 2 bases from J, the junction contained 12 bases not matched to a gene. CDR3 in amino acids: CASSETSRPGQTYNEQFF. CDR3 DNA: TGTGCCAGCAGTGAAACGTCTCGACCGGGACAGACCTACAATGAGCAGTTCTTC.

The chain links TRBV20-1 to TRBJ2-7; the D gene is possibly TRBD1 (6 bases). V lost 7 bases and J lost 0, with 13 bases in between. The length of the CDR3 is 13 residues. The germline gives CDR1 DFQATT, CDR2 SNEGSKA (reference sequence). As DNA, the CDR3 is TGCAGTGTATGGGACACCAGCTCCTACGAGCAGTACTTC. It translates to CSVWDTSSYEQYF.

The chain is built from TRBV30 and TRBJ2-7, with 7 bases identical to TRBD1. There are 14 residues in the CDR3. Germline V gives CDR1 GTSNPN, CDR2 SVGIG (reference sequence). V lost 0 bases and J lost 4; bases outside the gene matches: 6. CDR3 loop: CAWSVSGGLYEQYF. The DNA of the CDR3 is TGTGCCTGGAGTGTGTCAGGGGGTTTGTACGAGCAGTACTTC. The full variable domain, rest sourced from reference TRBV30 and TRBJ2-7, is SQTIHQWPATLVQPVGSPLSLECTVEGTSNPNLYWYRQAAGRGLQLLFYSVGIGQISSEVPQNLSASRPQDRQFILSSKKLLLSDSGFYLCAWSVSGGLYEQYFGPGTRLTVT.

J is TRBJ2-3 and V is TRBV6-1, with D uncertain. The CDR3 covers 13 residues. Trimming cost V 6 bases and J 1 base, with 8 bases left between them. Germline V CDR1 and CDR2: MNHNS, SASEGT. CDR3: CASRNRGTDTQYF. The DNA for the CDR3 is TGTGCCAGCAGGAATAGAGGCACAGATACGCAGTATTTT.

The chain carries TRBV6-2 or TRBV6-3 and TRBJ2-7, with D perhaps matching TRBD1 (5 bases). CDR1 and CDR2 (germline): MNHEY, SVGEGT. This CDR3 spans 12 amino acids. V dropped 7 bases and J dropped 6 bases, with 13 bases sitting between them. CDR3: CASNLGAFEQYF. The DNA for the CDR3 is TGTGCCAGCAACCTAGGGGCTTTCGAGCAGTACTTC.

The chain employs TRBV6-2 or TRBV6-3 and TRBJ2-4; 11 bases align to TRBD1. Germline trimming cut 5 bases from V and 1 base from J; bases unmatched to any gene: 10. The CDR3 contains 18 residues. The germline V gene has CDR1 MNHEY and CDR2 SVGEGT. The DNA for the CDR3 is TGTGCCAGCAGTCAAAATCCCGGGACAGGGGGGGCCAAAAACATTCAGTACTTC. It specifies CASSQNPGTGGAKNIQYF.

This clonotype was counted only a few times. The gene calls are TRBV6-1 and TRBJ2-2; D might be TRBD1 (5 bases). CDR1 and CDR2 from the germline V gene are MNHNS and SASEGT. V lost 6 bases and J 7 bases, leaving 18 bases between the germline ends. The CDR3 totals 15 residues. CDR3 nucleotides: TGTGCCAGCAGCCAACGGGCCACCCAGGGCGGGGAGCTGTTTTTT. This sequence encodes CASSQRATQGGELFF.

The J gene is TRBJ2-3, the V gene TRBV20-1; a weak D match, TRBD2 (6 bases). Germline values: CDR1 DFQATT, CDR2 SNEGSKA (reference sequence). Trimming removed 5 bases at V and 8 bases at J, with 11 bases between. CDR3 length: 11 amino acids. CDR3 region: CSAGEEGTQYF. The CDR3 nucleotides read TGCAGTGCTGGGGAGGAAGGTACGCAGTATTTT.

In its sample, this clonotype was seen a few times. The gene calls are TRBV3-1 and TRBJ1-1; tentative D call: TRBD1 (5 bases). CDR1 and CDR2 (germline): LGHDT, YNNKEL (reference sequence). The CDR3 has 14 residues. Trimming shortened V by 6 bases and J by 0 bases, and 11 bases separated the two germline ends. CDR3 region: CASRLTDLNTEAFF. In DNA form, the CDR3 reads TGTGCCAGCAGGTTGACAGATCTGAACACTGAAGCTTTCTTT. The complete variable domain, with remaining parts taken from reference TRBV3-1 and TRBJ1-1, reads DTAVSQTPKYLVTQMGNDKSIKCEQNLGHDTMYWYKQDSKKFLKIMFSYNNKELIINETVPNRFSPKSPDKAHLNLHINSLELGDSAVYFCASRLTDLNTEAFFGQGTRLTVV.